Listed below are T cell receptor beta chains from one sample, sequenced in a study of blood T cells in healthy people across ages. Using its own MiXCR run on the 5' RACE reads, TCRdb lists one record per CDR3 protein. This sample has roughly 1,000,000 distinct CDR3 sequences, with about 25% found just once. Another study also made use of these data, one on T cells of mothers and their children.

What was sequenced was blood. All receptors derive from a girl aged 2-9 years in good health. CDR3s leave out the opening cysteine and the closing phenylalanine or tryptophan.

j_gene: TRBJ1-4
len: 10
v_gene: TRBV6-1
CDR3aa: ATARRNEKLF

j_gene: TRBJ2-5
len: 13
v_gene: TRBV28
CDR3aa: ASSPRILVVKTQY

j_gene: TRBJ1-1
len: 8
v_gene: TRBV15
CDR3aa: ATGTRAAF

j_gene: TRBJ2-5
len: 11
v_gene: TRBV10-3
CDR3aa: AIGLAGGETQY

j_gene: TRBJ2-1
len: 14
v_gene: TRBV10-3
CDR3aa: ATPFAFRGSYNEQF

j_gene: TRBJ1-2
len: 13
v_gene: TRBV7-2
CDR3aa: ASSSAGGLGYGYT

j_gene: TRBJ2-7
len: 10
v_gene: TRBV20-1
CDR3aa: SARASGVEQY

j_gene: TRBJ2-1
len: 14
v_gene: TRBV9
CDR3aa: ASSVISAGAMNEQS

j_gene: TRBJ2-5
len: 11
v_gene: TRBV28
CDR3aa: ACEEREGETQY

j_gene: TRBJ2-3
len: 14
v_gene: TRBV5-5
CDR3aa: ASSWGTSGVVDTQY

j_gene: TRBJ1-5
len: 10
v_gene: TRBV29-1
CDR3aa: SVGQNNQPQH

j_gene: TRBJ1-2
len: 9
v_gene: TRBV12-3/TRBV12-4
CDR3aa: ASRARGGYT

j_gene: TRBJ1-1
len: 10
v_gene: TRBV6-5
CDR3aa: ASSPQGQRAF

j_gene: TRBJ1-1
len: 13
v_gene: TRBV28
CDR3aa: ASGVDLTGDTEAF

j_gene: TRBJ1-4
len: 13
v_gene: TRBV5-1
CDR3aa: ASSLQGAPNEKLF

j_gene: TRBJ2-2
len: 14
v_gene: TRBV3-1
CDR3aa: ASSTLSGDSAGELF

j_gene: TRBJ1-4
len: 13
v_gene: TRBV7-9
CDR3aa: ASSFWRKGDEKLF

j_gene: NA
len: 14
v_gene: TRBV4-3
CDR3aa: ASSQDPGGPDETQY

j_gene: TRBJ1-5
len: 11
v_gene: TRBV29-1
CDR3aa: SVGEGDNQPQH

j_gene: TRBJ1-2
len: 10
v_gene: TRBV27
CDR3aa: ATLTGTDGYT

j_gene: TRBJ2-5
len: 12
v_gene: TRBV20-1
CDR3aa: SARVALDSETQY

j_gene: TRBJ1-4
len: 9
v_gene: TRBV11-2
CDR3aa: ASSQGRMQF

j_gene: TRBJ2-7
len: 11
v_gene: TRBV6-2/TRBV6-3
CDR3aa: ASSPSWLREQY

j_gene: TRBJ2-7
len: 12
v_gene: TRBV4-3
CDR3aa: ASSQVGQTYEQY

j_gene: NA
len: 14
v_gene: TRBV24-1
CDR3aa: ATSDWKATGGYEQF

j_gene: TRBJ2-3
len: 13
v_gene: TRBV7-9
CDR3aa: ASSHSQGAADAQY

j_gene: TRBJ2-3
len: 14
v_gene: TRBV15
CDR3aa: ATSRGDSGLANTQY

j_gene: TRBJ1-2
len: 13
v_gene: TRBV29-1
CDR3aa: SVGSGQGDSYGYT

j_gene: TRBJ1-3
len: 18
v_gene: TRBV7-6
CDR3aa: ASSFSPFRDTASSGNTIY

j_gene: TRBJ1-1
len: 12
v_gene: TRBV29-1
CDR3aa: SVVNQDMNTEAF

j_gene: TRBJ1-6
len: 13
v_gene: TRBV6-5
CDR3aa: ASSYSSGRDSPLH

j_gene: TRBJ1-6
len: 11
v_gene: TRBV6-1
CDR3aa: ASRRTYNSPLH

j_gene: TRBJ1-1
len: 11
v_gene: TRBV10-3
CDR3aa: AALQEPGTEAF

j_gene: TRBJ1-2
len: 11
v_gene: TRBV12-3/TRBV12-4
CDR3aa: ASSFGEGHGYT

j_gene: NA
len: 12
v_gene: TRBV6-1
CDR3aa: ASSYDTLPYEQY

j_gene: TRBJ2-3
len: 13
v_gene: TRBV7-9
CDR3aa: ASSLIMTRSDTQY

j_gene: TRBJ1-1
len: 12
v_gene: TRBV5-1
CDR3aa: ASSFEGVYTEAF

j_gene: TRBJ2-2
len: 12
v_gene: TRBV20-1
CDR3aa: SARQVTNTGELF

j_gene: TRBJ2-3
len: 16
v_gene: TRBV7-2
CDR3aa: ASSLLAFSGGPADTQY

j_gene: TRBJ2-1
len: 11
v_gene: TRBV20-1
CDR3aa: SARDSPYNEQF

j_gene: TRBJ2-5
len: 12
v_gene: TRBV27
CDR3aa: ASSLGRVGETQY

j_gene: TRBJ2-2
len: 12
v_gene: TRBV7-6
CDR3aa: ASSKNRDAGELF

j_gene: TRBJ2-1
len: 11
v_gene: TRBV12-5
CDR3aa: ASGFASGEEQF

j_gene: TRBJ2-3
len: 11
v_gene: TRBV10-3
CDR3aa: AISESSTDTQC

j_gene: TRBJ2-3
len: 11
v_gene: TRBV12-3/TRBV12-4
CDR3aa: ASSLSQSDTQY

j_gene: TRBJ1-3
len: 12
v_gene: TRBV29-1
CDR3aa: SVEDAGPGNAIY

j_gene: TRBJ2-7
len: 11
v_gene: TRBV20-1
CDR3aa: STAIRGAYEQY

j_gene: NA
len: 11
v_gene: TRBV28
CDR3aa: ASSLTPNNEQF

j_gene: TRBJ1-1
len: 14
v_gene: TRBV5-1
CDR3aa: ASEAGGTGLNTEAF

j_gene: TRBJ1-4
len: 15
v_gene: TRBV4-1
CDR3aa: ASSQVVGRAPNEKLF

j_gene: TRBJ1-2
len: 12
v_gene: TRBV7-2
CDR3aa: ASSVTGERHGYT